This paragraph covers one T cell receptor beta chain sequence. Study members were between about 18 and 95 years old and lived in some 22 US regions. Grouping used clinical history reported by participants in a survey and questionnaire. This entry belongs to a study of blood T cell repertoires in COVID-19. Study background: Both acute and convalescent COVID-19 samples were obtained from the United States, Italy and Spain.

Original handling: Using reference gene primer amplification, nucleated cell counts were estimated. Libraries were prepared by immunoSEQ multiplex PCR; TCRdb keeps only in-frame clonotypes and omits some of them. That table is the source of V, J and clone size, and D and trimming were worked out from the DNA. This sample carries 120,000 to 150,000 clones, about 85% of them seen once, and the ten largest clones take 6.2%. This CDR3 comprises 16 residues. V dropped 3 bases and J dropped 5 bases, with 16 bases sitting between them. Germline V gene data show CDR1 as LNHDA and CDR2 as SQIVND (reference sequence).

The source of this sequence is a woman aged 40 to 50 who had recovered from COVID-19. Input material: PBMCs or T cells enriched from blood (not recorded which). The chain is built from TRBV19 and TRBJ2-2; tentatively, D is TRBD2 (6 bases). CDR3 residues: CASSIEQAGRTGELFF. The CDR3 nucleotides are TGTGCCAGTAGTATCGAGCAGGCAGGGAGGACCGGGGAGCTGTTTTTT.